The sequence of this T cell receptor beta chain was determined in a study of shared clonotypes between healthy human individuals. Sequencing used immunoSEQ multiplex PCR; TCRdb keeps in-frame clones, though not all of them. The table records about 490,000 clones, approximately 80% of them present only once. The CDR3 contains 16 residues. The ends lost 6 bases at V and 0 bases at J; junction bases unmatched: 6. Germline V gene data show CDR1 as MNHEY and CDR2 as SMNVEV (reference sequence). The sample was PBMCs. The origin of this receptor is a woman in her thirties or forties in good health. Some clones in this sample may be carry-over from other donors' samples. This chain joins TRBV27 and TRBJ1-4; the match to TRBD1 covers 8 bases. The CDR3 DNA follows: TGTGCCAGCAGGGACAGGGCTCCTGCAACTAATGAAAAACTGTTTTTT. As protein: CASRDRAPATNEKLFF.